The present entry profiles one T cell receptor (beta chain) with its context. Its antigen specificity is not known. No much larger clone is present one base from it, and per-base qualities are unavailable. The immunoSEQ Assay, a bias-controlled multiplex PCR, was used to amplify TCRbeta CDR3 regions from genomic DNA. On the study's bioinformatics: Within the assay, amplification of reference gene primers was used to estimate how many nucleated cells each sample contained. To quantify the absolute abundance of each unique TCRbeta CDR3 rearrangement, sequence reads were collapsed and filtered. For each sample, productive Simpson clonality was calculated by taking the square root of Simpson's diversity index across productive rearrangements. As stored in TCRdb, this immuneACCESS dataset retains in-frame rearrangements with V and J assigned. A fraction of the clones does not appear; measured against another copy, unresolved V genes explain less than half of the discrepancy, and the remainder lacks a known reason. V and J calls plus clone size are reproduced from that table; the DNA served to infer D and trimming. Present in this sample are about 390,000 clones, about 87% of which were seen just once. Clones ranked in the top ten supply 10% of the sample.

A distance of 19 bases separates the germline ends of V and J, which lose 4 bases and 1 base respectively. The germline V gene (reference sequence) specifies LGHDT as CDR1 and YNNKEL as CDR2. The CDR3 has 17 amino acids, counting the end cysteine and phenylalanine. CDR3 DNA is the only sequence kept; it has 51 bases, read in frame from the first base. This entry is derived from a study of blood T cell repertoires in COVID-19 (dated by TCRdb to the early 2020s). Background on the whole study: The collaborator samples originated in the United States, Italy and Spain and spanned the acute and convalescent phases of COVID-19. Samples were obtained from the ongoing ImmuneRACE study (first 160 participants) and from about 1,300 subjects provided by 6 global collaborators. The material from the prospective study consisted of cDNA or gDNA derived from T cells, B-cell-depleted T cells, or PBMCs. The repertoires were made available in a free public database intended to serve as a resource for research on the immune response to SARS-CoV-2. Deeply sampled blood TCRbeta repertoires from subjects exposed to, actively infected with, or recovered from COVID-19 were included in the dataset. The sample metadata nearly always contained a de-identified subject ID, COVID-19 status, age in years and sex. HLA class I and class II types, where available, came from metadata supplied by the sample provider rather than from assay-based typing.

Results and caveats for the whole study, not just this receptor: How much clinical and demographic metadata was included differed by source and by participant, and the metadata was provided uncurated.

Participants in the prospective study were enrolled through a virtual design, were aged roughly 18 to 90 years, and lived in roughly 26 United States geographic areas. In the prospective study, cohorts were assigned on the basis of participant-reported clinical history obtained from a screening survey and a study questionnaire. Recovered participants in ImmuneRACE Cohort 3 were defined as having two consecutive negative NP/OP PCR tests, clearance from a healthcare professional, or resolution of symptoms. Each participant in the prospective study had whole blood, serum and a nasopharyngeal or oropharyngeal swab collected by mobile phlebotomists. Participants in the prospective study had the option to provide additional blood draws and questionnaires over a 2-month period. Before DNA extraction, blood samples from the prospective study were shipped at room temperature or frozen.

This TCR came from a woman in her forties or fifties who had recovered from COVID-19. Sequencing input: PBMCs or T cells enriched from blood (not recorded which). The V and J genes are TRBV3-1 (or the pseudogene TRBV3-2) and TRBJ1-1; no confident D gene assignment can be made. The DNA sequence is TGTGCCAGCAGCCGCCCGCGGGCAACCTCGAGGAACACTGAAGCTTTCTTT. Its protein product is CASSRPRATSRNTEAFF.